A single sample is the source of the 16 T cell receptor beta chains below, sequenced in a study of breast tumors, draining lymph nodes, adjacent tissues. TCRdb reanalysed the multiplex PCR reads using MiXCR and keeps one entry per CDR3 protein. Among about 15,000 distinct CDR3 sequences, approximately 51% were seen once, and the ten largest hold around 16%. The sample consisted of tumor-adjacent breast tissue. All receptors come from a female donor with breast cancer. Some clones in this sample may be carry-over from other donors' samples.

This clonotype was observed many times. The chain links TRBV6-2 or TRBV6-3 to TRBJ1-4; D is ambiguous. Germline CDR1 and CDR2: MNHEY and SVGEGT. This CDR3 is built from 14 residues. The germline V and J ends were trimmed by 4 bases and 0 bases, with 6 bases remaining between them. In DNA, the CDR3 is TGTGCCAGCAGTTCGGTATCAACTAATGAAAAACTGTTTTTT. Translation: CASSSVSTNEKLFF.

This chain uses TRBV29-1 with TRBJ1-1, with a weak D call TRBD1 (6 bases). The CDR3 consists of 11 residues. Germline V gives CDR1 SQVTM, CDR2 ANQGSEA. V lost 5 bases, J lost 7 bases, and 11 bases lay in between. The CDR3 loop is CSVRWDNEAFF. The CDR3 DNA sequence: TGCAGCGTTCGATGGGACAATGAAGCTTTCTTT. Supplemented by reference TRBV29-1 and TRBJ1-1, the full variable domain reads SAVISQKPSRDICQRGTSLTIQCQVDSQVTMMFWYRQQPGQSLTLIATANQGSEATYESGFVIDKFPISRPNLTFSTLTVSNMSPEDSSIYLCSVRWDNEAFFGQGTRLTVV.

In its sample, this clonotype was seen many times. This rearrangement joins TRBV5-5 to TRBJ2-3; 8 bases map to TRBD2. The ends lost 3 bases at V and 2 bases at J; junction bases unmatched: 5. CDR3 size: 15 residues. Germline values: CDR1 SGHKS, CDR2 YYEKEE (reference sequence). Here the CDR3 reads CASSSLAEITDTQYF. The DNA of the CDR3 is TGTGCCAGCAGCTCACTAGCGGAGATCACAGATACGCAGTATTTT.

The V and J genes are TRBV2 and TRBJ1-5; 8 nucleotides align to TRBD1. The V and J ends lost 7 bases and 5 bases, in that order; junction bases with no gene match: 4. The CDR3 has 13 residues. Germline CDR1 and CDR2: SNHLY and FYNNEI. For the CDR3, the DNA is TGTGCCAGCAACGACAGGGGAGATCAGCCCCAGCATTTT. It yields the protein CASNDRGDQPQHF. The full variable domain, with the rest looked up from reference TRBV2 and TRBJ1-5, is EPEVTQTPSHQVTQMGQEVILRCVPISNHLYFYWYRQILGQKVEFLVSFYNNEISEKSEIFDDQFSVERPDGSNFTLKIRSTKLEDSAMYFCASNDRGDQPQHFGDGTRLSIL.

The chain carries TRBV20-1 and TRBJ2-3; D is unresolved. Germline CDR1 reads DFQATT; CDR2 reads SNEGSKA (reference sequence). There are 11 residues in the CDR3. Trimming stripped 3 bases from V and 5 bases from J, with 6 bases between. The CDR3 reads CSASAGDTQYF. The CDR3 DNA sequence: TGCAGTGCTAGCGCCGGAGATACGCAGTATTTT.

The chain is built from TRBV9 and TRBJ2-2; D gene uncertain. V was shortened by 0 bases and J by 3 bases, with 9 bases between the two germline ends. CDR1 is SGDLS, CDR2 YYNGEE, per germline. This CDR3 comprises 15 residues. CDR3 in amino acids: CASSVAPQYTGELFF. CDR3 nucleotides: TGTGCCAGCAGCGTAGCCCCCCAATACACCGGGGAGCTGTTTTTT.

This clonotype was counted ten times or more. The V gene is TRBV10-3, the J gene TRBJ1-5, with D unresolved. The V gene's germline CDR1 is ENHRY and CDR2 SYGVKD. The CDR3 length is 16 residues. The V gene lost 3 bases and the J gene lost 1 base, with 13 bases spanning the gap. In DNA form, the CDR3 reads TGTGCCATCAGTGACACTCGGGTAGAAAGCAATCAGCCCCAGCATTTT. Protein sequence: CAISDTRVESNQPQHF.

The rearrangement links TRBV7-9 to TRBJ2-7, with D unresolved. Between the trimmed V and J ends, which lost 6 bases and 3 bases, there was a span of 24 bases. The germline gives CDR1 SEHNR, CDR2 FQNEAQ (reference sequence). The CDR3 spans 17 residues. The CDR3 sequence: CASSQGLWYDQSYEQYF. CDR3 bases: TGTGCCAGCAGTCAAGGCCTCTGGTACGACCAGAGCTACGAGCAGTACTTC.

V is TRBV4-3 and J is TRBJ1-1, with a tentative D call TRBD1 (6 bases). In germline, CDR1 is LGHNA, CDR2 YSLEER. The CDR3 spans 14 residues. Trimming removed 0 bases at V and 11 bases at J, with 16 bases between. CDR3 nucleotides: TGCGCCAGCAGCCAAGATGTGCCAGGGGTGCTGGCTTTCTTT. Amino acids: CASSQDVPGVLAFF.

The genes are TRBV2 and TRBJ1-4, with a weak D call TRBD1 (6 bases). Per the germline V gene, CDR1 is SNHLY and CDR2 is FYNNEI. Trimming removed 2 bases from V and 7 bases from J, with 14 bases in between. CDR3 length: 15 residues. The CDR3 nucleotides read TGTGCCAGCAGTGAACAGGGGATTGCCGGTGAAAAACTGTTTTTT. Translation: CASSEQGIAGEKLFF.

This clonotype qualifies as medium-sized. The chain carries TRBV6-5 and TRBJ1-6; no reliable D call. Germline CDR1 MNHEY, CDR2 SVGAGI. Trimming pared 4 bases from V and 14 bases from J, leaving 9 bases between. This CDR3 comprises 11 residues. Here the CDR3 DNA reads TGTGCCAGCAGTTCACACAAAACCCTCCACTTT. Its translation: CASSSHKTLHF.

V and J are TRBV7-2 and TRBJ2-2, with TRBD2 matching over 7 bases. The V gene end was trimmed by 0 bases and the J gene end by 4 bases; junction bases not matched to a gene: 5. The CDR3 sequence is 16 residues long. In germline, CDR1 is SGHTA, CDR2 FQGNSA. This CDR3 is CASSLAGGIGTGELFF. The CDR3, as DNA: TGTGCCAGCAGCTTAGCGGGGGGGATTGGCACCGGGGAGCTGTTTTTT.

For this clonotype: It may be a read error: a sequence one base away is much more abundant. This rearrangement joins TRBV6-1 to TRBJ2-3, with D unresolved. Germline CDR1 MNHNS, CDR2 SASEGT. This CDR3 contains 15 residues. DNA for the CDR3: TGTGCCAGCAGTCAGGTCCTTGCTGATCCAGATATGCAGTATTTT. Protein: CASSQVLADPDMQYF.

The J gene is TRBJ2-1, the V gene TRBV20-1, with TRBD2 identical over 12 bases. This CDR3 has 14 residues. V trimming: 4 bases; J trimming: 5 bases; junction bases outside the gene matches: 3. The V gene's germline CDR1 is DFQATT and CDR2 SNEGSKA (reference sequence). The CDR3 reads CSATTSGRNNEQFF. CDR3 DNA: TGCAGTGCTACTACTAGCGGGAGGAACAATGAGCAGTTCTTC.

The chain's CDR3 is CSARQGGGNEQFF. For the CDR3, the DNA is TGCAGTGCTAGGCAGGGGGGCGGCAATGAGCAGTTCTTC. J is TRBJ2-1 and V is TRBV20-1, with D tentatively TRBD1 (7 bases). V was trimmed by 3 bases and J by 6 bases, leaving 12 bases between them. The CDR3 has 13 residues. Germline CDR1 and CDR2: DFQATT and SNEGSKA (reference sequence).

Judged by abundance, this clonotype is medium-sized. The J gene is TRBJ2-7, the V gene TRBV11-2; D remains unclear. Trimming removed 5 bases at V and 5 bases at J, with 10 bases between. The CDR3 covers 12 residues. The germline CDR1 and CDR2 sequences are SGHAT and FQNNGV. CDR3 bases: TGTGCCAGCAGCCCACCGTCACACGAGCAGTACTTC. It encodes CASSPPSHEQYF.